This T cell receptor beta chain was retrieved from a study of chemoradiotherapy in HPV16-positive cancers. Study-level background: Candidate HPV-specific clones and shared TCR motifs came from a couple of HPV16-positive patients.

V was trimmed by 2 bases and J by 7 bases, leaving 13 bases between them. The germline V gene has CDR1 SGHKS and CDR2 YYEKEE (reference sequence). This CDR3 contains 13 residues. TCRdb keeps only in-frame clones here, not all; method: immunoSEQ multiplex PCR. This repertoire shows under 35,000 clones, over 85% found once; its top ten account for around 17%. Study conclusions and caveats: Better recurrence-free survival went with HPV-responsive T-cell expansion in HPV16-positive patients. Candidate HPV-specific clones and E7-related TCR motifs grew in tumor during treatment.

Turning to this clone: The antigen is unknown.

Samples were taken several times over chemoradiotherapy. This receptor was identified in a human donor with HPV-associated anogenital cancer. Source: blood, taken from a patient who underwent chemoradiotherapy. The gene calls are TRBV5-5 and TRBJ2-7; D is ambiguous. The CDR3 DNA sequence: TGTGCCAGCAGCTTCGGACGGTTTGGTGAGCAGTACTTC. Its translation: CASSFGRFGEQYF. Filled out from reference TRBV5-5 and TRBJ2-7, the complete variable domain reads DAGVTQSPTHLIKTRGQQVTLRCSPISGHKSVSWYQQVLGQGPQFIFQYYEKEERGRGNFPDRFSARQFPNYSSELNVNALLLGDSALYLCASSFGRFGEQYFGPGTRLTVT.